The 19 T cell receptor beta chains reported below all come from one sample, sequenced in a study of T cell responses to AZD1222 COVID-19 vaccine. Some clones are missing from TCRdb's copy, which holds only in-frame ones; the method was immunoSEQ multiplex PCR. The sample yields 100,000 to 150,000 clones, around 93% seen once. Sequenced here: peripheral blood, sampled 28 days after the second AZD1222 dose. These receptors originate from an adult who received the AZD1222 COVID-19 vaccine.

The chain carries TRBV5-4 and TRBJ1-2, with D perhaps TRBD1 (5 bases). V lost 4 bases and J lost 4, with 14 bases in between. This CDR3 spans 14 amino acids. The germline V gene has CDR1 SGHNT and CDR2 YYREEE (reference sequence). The CDR3 region is CASSQDRLVYGYTF. The CDR3 DNA is TGTGCCAGCAGCCAAGACAGATTAGTCTATGGCTACACCTTC. The full variable domain, completed using reference TRBV5-4 and TRBJ1-2, is ETGVTQSPTHLIKTRGQQVTLRCSSQSGHNTVSWYQQALGQGPQFIFQYYREEENGRGNFPPRFSGLQFPNYSSELNVNALELDDSALYLCASSQDRLVYGYTFGSGTRLTVV.

The genes are TRBV5-1 and TRBJ2-5; 8 nucleotides align to TRBD2. V lost 0 bases to trimming and J lost 1 base; unmatched junction nucleotides: 5. The CDR3 is 16 residues long. Germline loops: CDR1 SGHRS, CDR2 YFSETQ. The CDR3 protein is CASSLAGRGGQETQYF. DNA for the CDR3: TGCGCCAGCAGCTTGGCCGGTCGGGGGGGCCAAGAGACCCAGTACTTC.

This clone was detected only a few times. The gene calls are TRBV2 and TRBJ1-1, with D hard to call. CDR1 and CDR2 from the germline V gene are SNHLY and FYNNEI. This CDR3 contains 11 residues. V dropped 4 bases and J dropped 5 bases, with 5 bases sitting between them. CDR3 bases: TGTGCCAGCAGTGTTGAGACTGAAGCTTTCTTT. Translation: CASSVETEAFF.

This clone was picked up one time. The rearrangement links TRBV19 to TRBJ2-7; maybe TRBD2 (6 bases). Trimming pared 5 bases from V and 3 bases from J, leaving 11 bases between. Germline lookup yields CDR1 LNHDA and CDR2 SQIVND (reference sequence). The length of the CDR3 is 13 residues. The CDR3 loop reads CASSERRGYEQYF. The CDR3 DNA is TGTGCCAGTAGTGAGAGGCGGGGCTACGAGCAGTACTTC.

The CDR3 reads CASSLTGTGKAGELFF. CDR3 DNA: TGTGCCAGCAGCTTAACCGGGACAGGGAAAGCCGGGGAGCTGTTTTTT. The chain uses TRBV5-5 and TRBJ2-2, with 9 bases aligning to TRBD1. Germline trimming cut 2 bases from V and 6 bases from J; bases unmatched to any gene: 8. The germline gives CDR1 SGHKS, CDR2 YYEKEE (reference sequence). The CDR3 loop spans 16 amino acids.

This clone was detected only once. The chain couples TRBV6-2 or TRBV6-3 to TRBJ1-5; D perhaps matches TRBD1 (6 bases). The germline gives CDR1 MNHEY, CDR2 SVGEGT. Trimming removed 5 bases from V and 2 bases from J, with 16 bases in between. The CDR3 spans 16 residues. In DNA, the CDR3 is TGTGCCAGCAGTAAACAGGGACAATCCCGCAATCAGCCCCAGCATTTT. Translation gives CASSKQGQSRNQPQHF.

This chain uses TRBV19 with TRBJ1-5, with a possible D match to TRBD1 (5 bases). This CDR3 comprises 15 residues. V was shortened by 3 bases and J by 1 base, with 10 bases between the two germline ends. From germline, CDR1 is LNHDA and CDR2 SQIVND (reference sequence). CDR3 sequence (DNA): TGTGCCAGTAGTATTTGGGGCCTGAGCAATCAGCCCCAGCATTTT. It specifies CASSIWGLSNQPQHF.

As DNA, the CDR3 is TGCGCCAGCAGCCAAGATACAGGGGGCTATGGCTACACCTTC. Protein product: CASSQDTGGYGYTF. The chain recombines TRBV4-3 with TRBJ1-2; 8 bases agree with TRBD1. J was trimmed by 4 bases and V by 0 bases; bases with no gene match: 1. CDR1 and CDR2 (germline): LGHNA, YSLEER. The CDR3 is 14 residues long.

The chain has TRBV2 and TRBJ1-2, with D perhaps TRBD1 (5 bases). The ends were cut back, 0 bases at V and 9 bases at J, with 11 bases in the middle. Germline CDR1 reads SNHLY; CDR2 reads FYNNEI. This CDR3 has 13 amino acids. The CDR3 DNA reads as TGTGCCAGCAGTGAAGCGGGACTACTCCGCTACACCTTC. Its protein is CASSEAGLLRYTF.

The V call is TRBV7-9, the J call TRBJ1-5, with 10 bases lining up with TRBD1. In germline, CDR1 is SEHNR, CDR2 FQNEAQ (reference sequence). The CDR3 runs to 17 residues. The trim removed 5 bases at V and 2 bases at J, leaving 9 bases unmatched. For the CDR3, the DNA is TGTGCCAGCAGCCATCCCCCCGGGACAGGGGGCAATCAGCCCCAGCATTTT. It codes for CASSHPPGTGGNQPQHF. The whole variable domain, remainder taken from reference TRBV7-9 and TRBJ1-5, is DTGVSQNPRHKITKRGQNVTFRCDPISEHNRLYWYRQTLGQGPEFLTYFQNEAQLEKSRLLSDRFSAERPKGSFSTLEIQRTEQGDSAMYLCASSHPPGTGGNQPQHFGDGTRLSIL.

The rearrangement links TRBV12-5 to TRBJ2-3; 7 positions match TRBD2. Trimming took 3 bases from V and 0 from J; bases not matched to a gene: 3. CDR1 is LGHNT and CDR2 is FRNRAP in the germline V gene. The CDR3 spans 15 residues. The CDR3 reads CASGFDGRSTDTQYF. CDR3 nucleotide sequence: TGTGCTAGTGGTTTTGACGGGAGGAGCACAGATACGCAGTATTTT.

This rearrangement joins TRBV5-1 to TRBJ2-7; D is unclear. Germline values: CDR1 SGHRS, CDR2 YFSETQ. V shed 3 bases and J shed 2 bases, with 12 bases lying between them. The CDR3 sequence is 14 residues long. Written as DNA, the CDR3 is TGCGCCAGCAGCTACTCCCAAGGTCCCTACGAGCAGTACTTC. This gives the protein CASSYSQGPYEQYF.

V usage is TRBV23-1 and J usage is TRBJ2-2, with 7 bases identical to TRBD1. TRBV23-1 is noted as an ORF with a role that remains uncertain. The CDR3 has 15 residues. Germline trimming cut 6 bases from V and 1 base from J; bases unmatched to any gene: 5. The chain's CDR3 is CASSPGQLNTGELFF. DNA for the CDR3: TGCGCCAGCAGCCCGGGACAGCTGAACACCGGGGAGCTGTTTTTT.

The V and J genes are TRBV14 and TRBJ2-2; no definite D call. Germline-derived CDR1 and CDR2 are SGHDN and FVKESK. The CDR3 consists of 13 residues. V gave up 4 bases and J gave up 5 bases, with 8 bases separating them. CDR3 in DNA: TGTGCCAGCAGCCCCGAGTTGACCGGGGAGCTGTTTTTT. Amino acids: CASSPELTGELFF. Drawing the rest from reference TRBV14 and TRBJ2-2, the complete variable domain is EAGVTQFPSHSVIEKGQTVTLRCDPISGHDNLYWYRRVMGKEIKFLLHFVKESKQDESGMPNNRFLAERTGGTYSTLKVQPAELEDSGVYFCASSPELTGELFFGEGSRLTVL.

This clone has a single count. The J gene is TRBJ1-4, the V gene TRBV21-1; TRBD1, the table's D call, was not compared with the DNA. TRBV21-1 is a listed pseudogene. The CDR3 covers 14 residues. The CDR3 here is CASTAGQGVEKLFF. The CDR3 DNA is TGTGCCAGCACCGCGGGACAGGGGGTTGAAAAACTGTTTTTT.

The chain joins TRBV5-4 to TRBJ2-3; a possible D gene is TRBD1 (7 bases). Between the trimmed V and J ends, which lost 5 bases and 5 bases, there was a span of 15 bases. The CDR3 has 14 residues. Germline V lookup: CDR1 SGHNT, CDR2 YYREEE (reference sequence). The CDR3 sequence is CASRRDSTGDTQYF. The CDR3, as DNA: TGTGCCAGCAGGCGGGACAGTACAGGAGATACGCAGTATTTT.

This chain connects TRBV6-5 to TRBJ1-5; TRBD1 agrees at 9 bases. The J segment lost 3 bases and the V segment lost 8 bases, leaving 8 bases of the junction unmatched. The CDR3 is 15 amino acids. Germline-derived CDR1 and CDR2 are MNHEY and SVGAGI. CDR3 in amino acids: CASEGQGDNNQPQHF. The CDR3 DNA follows: TGTGCCAGCGAGGGACAGGGTGATAACAATCAGCCCCAGCATTTT.

In this sample, this clone turned up once. The chain uses TRBV29-1 and TRBJ2-5, with D perhaps TRBD1 (6 bases). CDR3 length: 12 residues. V shed 5 bases and J shed 4 bases, with 11 bases lying between them. Germline CDR1 SQVTM, CDR2 ANQGSEA. This CDR3 reads CSVSGARETQYF. CDR3 coding DNA: TGCAGCGTTTCAGGGGCACGAGAGACCCAGTACTTC.

J is TRBJ2-7 and V is TRBV7-2, with unresolved D. The germline CDR1 and CDR2 sequences are SGHTA and FQGNSA. The V end lost 1 base, the J end lost 0 bases, and 4 bases lay between the germline ends. This CDR3 is 13 amino acids long. This chain's CDR3 is CASSLDTSYEQYF. DNA for the CDR3: TGTGCCAGCAGCTTAGACACCTCCTACGAGCAGTACTTC. Full variable domain (rest looked up from reference TRBV7-2 and TRBJ2-7): GAGVSQSPSNKVTEKGKDVELRCDPISGHTALYWYRQSLGQGLEFLIYFQGNSAPDKSGLPSDRFSAERTGGSVSTLTIQRTQQEDSAVYLCASSLDTSYEQYFGPGTRLTVT.